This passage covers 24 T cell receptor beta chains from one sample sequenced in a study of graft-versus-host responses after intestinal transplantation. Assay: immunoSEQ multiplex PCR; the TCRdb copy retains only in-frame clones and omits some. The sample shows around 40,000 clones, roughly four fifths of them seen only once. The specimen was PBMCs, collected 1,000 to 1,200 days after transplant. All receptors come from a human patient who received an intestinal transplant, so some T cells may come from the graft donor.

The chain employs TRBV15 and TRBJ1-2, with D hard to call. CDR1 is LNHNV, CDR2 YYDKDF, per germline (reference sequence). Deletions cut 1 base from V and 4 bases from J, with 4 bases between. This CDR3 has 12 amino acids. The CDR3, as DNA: TGTGCCACCAGCAGAGGGGGCTATGGCTACACCTTC. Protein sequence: CATSRGGYGYTF. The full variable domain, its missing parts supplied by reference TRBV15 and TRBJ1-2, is DAMVIQNPRYQVTQFGKPVTLSCSQTLNHNVMYWYQQKSSQAPKLLFHYYDKDFNNEADTPDNFQSRRPNTSFCFLDIRSPGLGDTAMYLCATSRGGYGYTFGSGTRLTVV.

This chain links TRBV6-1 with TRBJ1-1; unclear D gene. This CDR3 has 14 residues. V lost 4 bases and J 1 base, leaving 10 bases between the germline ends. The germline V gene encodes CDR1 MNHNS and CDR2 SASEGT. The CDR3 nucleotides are TGTGCCAGCAGTGTGTCGGCAGAGAACACTGAAGCTTTCTTT. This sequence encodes CASSVSAENTEAFF.

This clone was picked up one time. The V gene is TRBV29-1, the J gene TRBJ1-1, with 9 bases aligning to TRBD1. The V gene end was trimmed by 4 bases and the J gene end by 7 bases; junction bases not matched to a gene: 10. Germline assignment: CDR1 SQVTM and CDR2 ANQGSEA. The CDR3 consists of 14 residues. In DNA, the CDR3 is TGCAGCGTTGTGGGGGGGACAGGGAGGGATGAAGCTTTCTTT. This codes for CSVVGGTGRDEAFF.

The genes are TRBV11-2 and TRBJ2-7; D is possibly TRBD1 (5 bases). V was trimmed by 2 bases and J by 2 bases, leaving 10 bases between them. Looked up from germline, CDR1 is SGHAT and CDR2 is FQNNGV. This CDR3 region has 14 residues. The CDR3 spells CASSLSAGTYEQYF. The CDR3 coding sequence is TGTGCCAGCAGCTTAAGCGCAGGGACCTACGAGCAGTACTTC. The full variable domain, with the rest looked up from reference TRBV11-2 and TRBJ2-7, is EAGVAQSPRYKIIEKRQSVAFWCNPISGHATLYWYQQILGQGPKLLIQFQNNGVVDDSQLPKDRFSAERLKGVDSTLKIQPAKLEDSAVYLCASSLSAGTYEQYFGPGTRLTVT.

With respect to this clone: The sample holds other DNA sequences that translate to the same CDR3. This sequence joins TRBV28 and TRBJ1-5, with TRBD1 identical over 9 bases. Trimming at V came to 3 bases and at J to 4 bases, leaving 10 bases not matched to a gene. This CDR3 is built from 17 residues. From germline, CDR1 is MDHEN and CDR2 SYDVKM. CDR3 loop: CASSFENRGRVNQPQHF. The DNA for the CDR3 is TGTGCCAGCAGTTTCGAAAACAGGGGGCGTGTGAATCAGCCCCAGCATTTT.

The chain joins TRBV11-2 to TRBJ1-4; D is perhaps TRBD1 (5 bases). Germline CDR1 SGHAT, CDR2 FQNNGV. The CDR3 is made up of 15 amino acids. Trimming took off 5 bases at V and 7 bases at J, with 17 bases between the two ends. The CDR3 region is CASSQEASGPEKLFF. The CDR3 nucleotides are TGTGCCAGCAGCCAAGAAGCCTCGGGACCTGAAAAACTGTTTTTT. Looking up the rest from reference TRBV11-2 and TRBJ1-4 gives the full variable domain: EAGVAQSPRYKIIEKRQSVAFWCNPISGHATLYWYQQILGQGPKLLIQFQNNGVVDDSQLPKDRFSAERLKGVDSTLKIQPAKLEDSAVYLCASSQEASGPEKLFFGSGTQLSVL.

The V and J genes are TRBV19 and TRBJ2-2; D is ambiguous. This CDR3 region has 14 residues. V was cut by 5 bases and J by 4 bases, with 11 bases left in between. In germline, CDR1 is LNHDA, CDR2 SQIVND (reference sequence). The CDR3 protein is CASSGRVTTGELFF. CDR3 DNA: TGTGCCAGTAGTGGTAGAGTAACCACCGGGGAGCTGTTTTTT.

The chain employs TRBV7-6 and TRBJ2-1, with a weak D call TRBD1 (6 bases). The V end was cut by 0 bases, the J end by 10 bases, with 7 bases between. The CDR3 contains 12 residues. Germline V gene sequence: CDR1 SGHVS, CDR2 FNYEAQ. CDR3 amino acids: CASSLATGEQFF. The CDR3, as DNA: TGTGCCAGCAGCTTAGCAACAGGGGAGCAGTTCTTC.

This CDR3 reads CASSIGTIGETQYF. In nucleotides, the CDR3 is TGTGCCAGCAGCATCGGGACTATTGGGGAGACCCAGTACTTC. The chain links TRBV5-6 to TRBJ2-5; 7 bases agree with TRBD2. The germline CDR1 and CDR2 sequences are SGHDT and YYEEEE. This CDR3 has 14 amino acids. V lost 4 bases to trimming and J lost 5 bases; unmatched junction nucleotides: 8. Supplemented by reference TRBV5-6 and TRBJ2-5, the full variable domain reads DAGVTQSPTHLIKTRGQQVTLRCSPKSGHDTVSWYQQALGQGPQFIFQYYEEEERQRGNFPDRFSGHQFPNYSSELNVNALLLGDSALYLCASSIGTIGETQYFGPGTRLLVL.

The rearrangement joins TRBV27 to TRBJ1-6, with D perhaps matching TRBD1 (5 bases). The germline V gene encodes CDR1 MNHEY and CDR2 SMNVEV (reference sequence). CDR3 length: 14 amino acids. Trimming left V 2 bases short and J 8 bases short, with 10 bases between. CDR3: CASSLKQGYSPLHF. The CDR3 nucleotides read TGTGCCAGCAGTTTAAAGCAGGGTTATTCACCCCTCCACTTT.

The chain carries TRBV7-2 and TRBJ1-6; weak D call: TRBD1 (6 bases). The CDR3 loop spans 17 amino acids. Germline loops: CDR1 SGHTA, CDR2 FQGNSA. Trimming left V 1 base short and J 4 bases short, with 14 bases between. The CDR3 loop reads CASSLVRGAGYNSPLHF. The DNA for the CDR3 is TGTGCCAGCAGCTTAGTTCGGGGGGCAGGGTATAATTCACCCCTCCACTTT.

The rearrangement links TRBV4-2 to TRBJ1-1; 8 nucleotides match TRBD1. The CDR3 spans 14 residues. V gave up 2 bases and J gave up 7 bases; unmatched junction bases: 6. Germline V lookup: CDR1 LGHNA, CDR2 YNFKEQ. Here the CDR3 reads CASSQPGTGREAFF. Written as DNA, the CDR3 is TGTGCCAGCAGCCAACCCGGGACAGGACGTGAAGCTTTCTTT.

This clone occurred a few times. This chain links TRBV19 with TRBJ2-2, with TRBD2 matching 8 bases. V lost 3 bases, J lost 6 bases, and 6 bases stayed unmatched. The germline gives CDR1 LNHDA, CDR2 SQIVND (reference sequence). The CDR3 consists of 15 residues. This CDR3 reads CASSMRGLVSGELFF. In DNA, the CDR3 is TGTGCCAGTAGTATGAGGGGACTAGTCTCCGGGGAGCTGTTTTTT.

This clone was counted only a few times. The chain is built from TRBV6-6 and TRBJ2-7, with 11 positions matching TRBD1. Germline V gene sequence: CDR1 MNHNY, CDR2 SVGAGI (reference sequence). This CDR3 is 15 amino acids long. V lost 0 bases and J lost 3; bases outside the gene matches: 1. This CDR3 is CASSYSGTGGYEQYF. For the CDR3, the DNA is TGTGCCAGCAGTTACTCCGGGACAGGGGGCTACGAGCAGTACTTC.

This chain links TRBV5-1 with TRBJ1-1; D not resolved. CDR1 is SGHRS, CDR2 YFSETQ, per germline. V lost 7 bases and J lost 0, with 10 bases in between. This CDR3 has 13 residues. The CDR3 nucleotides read TGCGCCAGCGCGGCGCTATTGAACACTGAAGCTTTCTTT. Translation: CASAALLNTEAFF.

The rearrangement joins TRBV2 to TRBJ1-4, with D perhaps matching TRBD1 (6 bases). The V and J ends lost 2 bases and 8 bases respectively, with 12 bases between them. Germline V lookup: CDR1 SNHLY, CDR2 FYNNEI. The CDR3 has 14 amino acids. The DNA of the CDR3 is TGTGCCAGCAGTGAAAGGGGAGGGGGAGAAAAACTGTTTTTT. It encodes CASSERGGGEKLFF.

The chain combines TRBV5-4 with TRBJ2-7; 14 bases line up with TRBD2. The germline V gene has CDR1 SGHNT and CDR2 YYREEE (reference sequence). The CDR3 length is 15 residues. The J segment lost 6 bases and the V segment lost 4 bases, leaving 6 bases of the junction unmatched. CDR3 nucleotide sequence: TGTGCCAGCAGCCCCCGGACTAGCGGGGGGCGCGAGCAGTACTTC. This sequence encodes CASSPRTSGGREQYF.

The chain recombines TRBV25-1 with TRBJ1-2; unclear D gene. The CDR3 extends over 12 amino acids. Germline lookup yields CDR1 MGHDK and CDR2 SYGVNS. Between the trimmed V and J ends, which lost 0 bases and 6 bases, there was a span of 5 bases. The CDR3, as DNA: TGTGCCAGCAGTGAATATGGGGATGGCTACACCTTC. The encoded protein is CASSEYGDGYTF.

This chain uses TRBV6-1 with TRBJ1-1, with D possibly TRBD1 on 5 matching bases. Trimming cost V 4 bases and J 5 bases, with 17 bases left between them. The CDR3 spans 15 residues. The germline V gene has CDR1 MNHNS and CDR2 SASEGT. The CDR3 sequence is CASSVLGGGWTEAFF. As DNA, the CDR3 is TGTGCCAGCAGTGTCCTAGGCGGGGGATGGACTGAAGCTTTCTTT.

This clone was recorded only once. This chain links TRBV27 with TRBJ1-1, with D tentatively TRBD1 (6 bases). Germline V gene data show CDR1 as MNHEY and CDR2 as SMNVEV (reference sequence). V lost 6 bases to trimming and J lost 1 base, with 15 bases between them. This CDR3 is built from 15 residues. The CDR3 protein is CASRPIGGQNTEAFF. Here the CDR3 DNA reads TGTGCCAGCAGGCCTATTGGGGGCCAGAACACTGAAGCTTTCTTT.

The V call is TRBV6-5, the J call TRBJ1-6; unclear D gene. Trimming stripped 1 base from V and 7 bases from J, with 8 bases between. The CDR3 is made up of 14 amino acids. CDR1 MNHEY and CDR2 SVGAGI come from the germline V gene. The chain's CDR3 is CASSYLGWNSPLHF. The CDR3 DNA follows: TGTGCCAGCAGTTACTTAGGGTGGAATTCACCCCTCCACTTT.

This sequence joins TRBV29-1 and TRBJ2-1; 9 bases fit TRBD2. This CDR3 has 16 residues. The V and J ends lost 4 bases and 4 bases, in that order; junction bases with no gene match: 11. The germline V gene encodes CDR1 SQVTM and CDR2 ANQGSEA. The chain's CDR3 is CSVGIPGLATYNEQFF. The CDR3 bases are TGCAGCGTTGGGATCCCGGGACTAGCTACGTACAATGAGCAGTTCTTC.

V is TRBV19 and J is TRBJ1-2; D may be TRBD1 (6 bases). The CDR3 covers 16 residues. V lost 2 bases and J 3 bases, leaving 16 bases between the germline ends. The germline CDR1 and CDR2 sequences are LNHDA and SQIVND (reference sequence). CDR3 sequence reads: CASSIQGSPLDYGYTF. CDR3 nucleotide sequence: TGTGCCAGTAGTATACAGGGGTCCCCCCTGGACTATGGCTACACCTTC.

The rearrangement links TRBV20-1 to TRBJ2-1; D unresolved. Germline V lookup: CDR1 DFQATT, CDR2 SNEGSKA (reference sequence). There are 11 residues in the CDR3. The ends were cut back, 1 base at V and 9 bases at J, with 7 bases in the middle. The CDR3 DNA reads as TGCAGTGCTAGAGCCATAAGTGAGCAGTTCTTC. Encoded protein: CSARAISEQFF.